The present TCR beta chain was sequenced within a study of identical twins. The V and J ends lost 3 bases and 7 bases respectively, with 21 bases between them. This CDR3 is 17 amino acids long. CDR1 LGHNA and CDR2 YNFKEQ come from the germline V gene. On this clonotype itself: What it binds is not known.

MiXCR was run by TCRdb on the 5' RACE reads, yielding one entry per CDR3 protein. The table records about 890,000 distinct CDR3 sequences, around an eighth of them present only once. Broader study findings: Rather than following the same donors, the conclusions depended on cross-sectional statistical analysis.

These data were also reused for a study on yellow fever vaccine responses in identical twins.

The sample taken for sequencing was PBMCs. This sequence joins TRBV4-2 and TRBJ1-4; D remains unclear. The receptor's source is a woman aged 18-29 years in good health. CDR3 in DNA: TGTGCCAGCAGCCACCTCCACCGCGGGTTAGAAGGTGAAAAACTGTTTTTT. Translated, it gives CASSHLHRGLEGEKLFF.